The 4 T cell receptor beta chains below were found in one sample sequenced in a study of cytomegalovirus exposure and HLA in healthy donors. Primers for the PCR totalled 60 Vbeta and 13 Jbeta. Assay: immunoSEQ multiplex PCR; the TCRdb copy retains only in-frame clones and omits some. Here the sample spans about 160,000 clones, more than 60% being singletons. The specimen sequenced was PBMCs. Every receptor here comes from a woman between 35 and 50 years old in good health and CMV-seropositive.

The chain employs TRBV2 and TRBJ1-3; D gene uncertain. Germline-derived CDR1 and CDR2 are SNHLY and FYNNEI. Deletions cut 1 base from V and 4 bases from J, with 11 bases between. This CDR3 spans 15 amino acids. The CDR3 nucleotides are TGTGCCAGCAGTGAAGTGAGAGGGAAGGGAAACACCATATATTTT. It specifies CASSEVRGKGNTIYF.

This clone came up a few times. V and J are TRBV9 and TRBJ2-5; 12 bases line up with TRBD2. Germline CDR1 and CDR2: SGDLS and YYNGEE. The V gene end was trimmed by 2 bases and the J gene end by 2 bases; junction bases not matched to a gene: 1. The CDR3 length is 15 residues. The CDR3 sequence: CASSVLAGGQETQYF. The CDR3 nucleotides are TGTGCCAGCAGCGTTCTAGCGGGGGGGCAAGAGACCCAGTACTTC.

The chain uses TRBV6-5 and TRBJ1-4; tentatively, D is TRBD1 (5 bases). The CDR3 length is 16 residues. V lost 0 bases to trimming and J lost 6 bases, with 14 bases between them. CDR1 and CDR2 from the germline V gene are MNHEY and SVGAGI. Here the CDR3 reads CASSYSVGTQDEKLFF. CDR3 DNA: TGTGCCAGCAGTTACTCAGTGGGGACTCAAGATGAAAAACTGTTTTTT.

The DNA of the CDR3 is TGTGCCAGCAACCCGCCGGTCGGGGGCAAAAACATTCAGTACTTC. It yields the protein CASNPPVGGKNIQYF. The chain recombines TRBV21-1 with TRBJ2-4; the table gives TRBD2 as D, unverified against the DNA. TRBV21-1 is a pseudogene. This CDR3 spans 15 amino acids.